Following are 6 T cell receptor beta chains from one sample sequenced in a study of somatic mutations in T cells in chronic GVHD. Sequencing used immunoSEQ multiplex PCR; TCRdb keeps in-frame clones, though not all of them. Here the sample spans around 13,000 clones, around 73% being singletons. Sequenced sample: Vbeta20-negative CD4+ T cells from blood. These receptors originate from a male patient aged 45-59 years with chronic graft-versus-host disease. Part of the T cell pool may stem from the graft donor.

The gene calls are TRBV4-3 and TRBJ2-6; D remains ambiguous. Germline V CDR1 and CDR2: LGHNA, YSLEER. The CDR3 loop spans 18 amino acids. V lost 1 base and J 4 bases, leaving 17 bases between the germline ends. Written as DNA, the CDR3 is TGCGCCAGCAGCCAAGCCCCGCAGGTGAACTCGGGGGCCAACGTCCTGACTTTC. Protein product: CASSQAPQVNSGANVLTF.

This rearrangement joins TRBV11-2 to TRBJ2-3; no definite D call. CDR1 SGHAT and CDR2 FQNNGV come from the germline V gene. The CDR3 sequence is 13 residues long. Trimming pared 7 bases from V and 6 bases from J, leaving 14 bases between. The CDR3 DNA reads TGTGCCAGCAACATACAAAACGGGGATACGCAGTATTTT. The encoded protein is CASNIQNGDTQYF.

In its sample, this clone was seen once. The chain couples TRBV5-5 to TRBJ1-2; 10 positions match TRBD1. The CDR3 loop spans 15 amino acids. V lost 2 bases, J lost 3 bases, and 4 bases stayed unmatched. Germline assignment: CDR1 SGHKS and CDR2 YYEKEE (reference sequence). Here the CDR3 DNA reads TGTGCCAGCAGCTTCCGGACAGGGGGTGACTATGGCTACACCTTC. It translates to CASSFRTGGDYGYTF.

The chain couples TRBV30 to TRBJ2-2; 9 bases match TRBD1. CDR1 and CDR2 (germline): GTSNPN, SVGIG (reference sequence). CDR3 length equals 14 residues. With V trimmed by 6 bases and J by 4 bases, 6 bases remained unmatched. In DNA, the CDR3 is TGTGCCTGCCTACAGGGGGCGTTCACCGGGGAGCTGTTTTTT. Residues: CACLQGAFTGELFF. The variable domain in full, with the rest retrieved from reference TRBV30 and TRBJ2-2, is SQTIHQWPATLVQPVGSPLSLECTVEGTSNPNLYWYRQAAGRGLQLLFYSVGIGQISSEVPQNLSASRPQDRQFILSSKKLLLSDSGFYLCACLQGAFTGELFFGEGSRLTVL.

This chain joins TRBV7-2 and TRBJ2-3; a possible D gene is TRBD2 (6 bases). This CDR3 contains 14 residues. V lost 4 bases, J lost 1 base, and 9 bases lay in between. The germline V gene has CDR1 SGHTA and CDR2 FQGNSA. As DNA, the CDR3 is TGTGCCAGCAGCTCGGGACTCCGCACAGATACGCAGTATTTT. Its translation is CASSSGLRTDTQYF.

The chain uses TRBV6-1 and TRBJ1-5, with a tentative D call TRBD1 (6 bases). This CDR3 is built from 16 residues. Germline loops: CDR1 MNHNS, CDR2 SASEGT. The V gene lost 3 bases and the J gene lost 11 bases, with 23 bases spanning the gap. CDR3 sequence reads: CASSDRGYSPDQAQHF. CDR3 in DNA: TGTGCCAGCAGTGACAGGGGCTATTCACCCGATCAAGCCCAGCATTTT.